This T cell receptor beta chain appears in the sequencing data of a study of CD8 T cells in Susac syndrome. V shed 6 bases and J shed 1 base, with 9 bases lying between them. Looked up from germline, CDR1 is SQVTM and CDR2 is ANQGSEA. CDR3 length: 12 residues. Study results and limitations: Only a relatively small number of individuals were included in the TCR sequencing and HLA analysis.

TCR beta sequences were obtained from blood CD8+ and CD4+ T cells. TEMRA cells were FACS-enriched and CD8+ and CD4+ T cells negatively isolated. RNA amounts of about 0.5 to 1 ug underwent reverse transcription with random hexamers. TCR beta CDR3 was amplified by immunoSEQ covering 54 Vbeta and 13 Jbeta. TCRdb recomputed calls from the immunoSEQ multiplex PCR reads with MiXCR, one row per CDR3 protein. This sample carries 90,000 to 150,000 distinct CDR3 sequences, around 93% of them seen once, and the ten largest clones take roughly 0.12%. In the case of this clonotype: Its antigen remains unknown.

The chain joins TRBV29-1 to TRBJ1-1; D is unclear. Sequenced input: CD8+ T cells from PBMCs. The clonotype was recovered from a human donor in good health. This chain's CDR3 is CSVRAPNTEAFF. The DNA of the CDR3 is TGCAGCGTCCGGGCCCCGAACACTGAAGCTTTCTTT.